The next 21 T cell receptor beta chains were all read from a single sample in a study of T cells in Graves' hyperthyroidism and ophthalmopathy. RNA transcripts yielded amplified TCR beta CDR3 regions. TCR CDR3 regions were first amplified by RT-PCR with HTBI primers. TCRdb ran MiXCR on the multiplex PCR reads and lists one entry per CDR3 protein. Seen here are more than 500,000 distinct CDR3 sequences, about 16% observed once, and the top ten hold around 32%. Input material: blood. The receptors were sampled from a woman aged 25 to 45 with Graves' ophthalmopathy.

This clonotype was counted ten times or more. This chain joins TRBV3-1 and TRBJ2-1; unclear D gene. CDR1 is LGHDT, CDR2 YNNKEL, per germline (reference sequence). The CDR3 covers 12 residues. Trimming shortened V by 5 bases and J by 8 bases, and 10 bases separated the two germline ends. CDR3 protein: CASSGSEDEQFF. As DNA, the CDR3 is TGTGCCAGCAGCGGATCCGAGGATGAGCAGTTCTTC.

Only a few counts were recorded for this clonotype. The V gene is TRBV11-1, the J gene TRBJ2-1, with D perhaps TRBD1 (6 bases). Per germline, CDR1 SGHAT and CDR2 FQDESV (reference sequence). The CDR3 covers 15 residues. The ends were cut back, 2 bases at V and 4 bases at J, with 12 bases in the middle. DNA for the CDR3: TGTGCCAGCAGCTTACTAGGGACACTATACAATGAGCAGTTCTTC. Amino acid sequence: CASSLLGTLYNEQFF.

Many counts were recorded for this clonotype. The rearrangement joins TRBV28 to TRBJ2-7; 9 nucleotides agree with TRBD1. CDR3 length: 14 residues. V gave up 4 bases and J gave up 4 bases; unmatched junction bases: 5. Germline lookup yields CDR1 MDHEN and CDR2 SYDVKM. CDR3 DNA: TGTGCCAGCAGTTCGAGACAGGGGGTATACGAGCAGTACTTC. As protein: CASSSRQGVYEQYF.

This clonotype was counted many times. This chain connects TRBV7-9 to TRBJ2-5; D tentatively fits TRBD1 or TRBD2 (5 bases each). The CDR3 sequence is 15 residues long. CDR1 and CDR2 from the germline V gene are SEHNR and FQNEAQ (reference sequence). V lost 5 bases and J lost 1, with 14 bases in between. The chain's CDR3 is CASSGTGAGQETQYF. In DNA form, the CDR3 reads TGTGCCAGCAGCGGGACCGGGGCAGGCCAAGAGACCCAGTACTTC.

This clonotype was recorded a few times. CDR3 sequence: CSAQDPSAPTNEKLFF. The CDR3 DNA reads as TGCAGTGCTCAGGACCCGTCGGCCCCAACTAATGAAAAACTGTTTTTT. This chain joins TRBV20-1 and TRBJ1-4; D is uncertain. Germline CDR1 reads DFQATT; CDR2 reads SNEGSKA (reference sequence). The CDR3 is made up of 16 amino acids. Trimming took 5 bases from V and 0 from J, leaving 16 bases between them.

The CDR3 region has the DNA TGTGCCATCAGTGAGTCAGTAGCGGCCACCGGGGAGCTGTTTTTT. It is translated as CAISESVAATGELFF. V is TRBV10-3 and J is TRBJ2-2, with D possibly TRBD2 on 6 matching bases. The germline V gene encodes CDR1 ENHRY and CDR2 SYGVKD. There are 15 residues in the CDR3. Between the trimmed V and J ends, which lost 0 bases and 4 bases, there was a span of 9 bases.

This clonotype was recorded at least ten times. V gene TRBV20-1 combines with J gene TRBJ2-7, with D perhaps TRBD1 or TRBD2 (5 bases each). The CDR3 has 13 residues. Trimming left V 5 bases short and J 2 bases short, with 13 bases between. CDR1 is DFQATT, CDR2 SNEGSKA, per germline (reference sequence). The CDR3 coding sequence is TGCAGTGCTGGCCCCGGGGCGGCCTACGAGCAGTACTTC. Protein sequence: CSAGPGAAYEQYF.

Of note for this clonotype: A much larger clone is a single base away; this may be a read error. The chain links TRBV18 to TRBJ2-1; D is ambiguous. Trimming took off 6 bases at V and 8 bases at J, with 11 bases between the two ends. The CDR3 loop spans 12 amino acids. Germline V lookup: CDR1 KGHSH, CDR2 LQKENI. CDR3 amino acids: CASSGIEDEQFF. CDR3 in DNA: TGTGCCAGCTCCGGCATAGAGGATGAGCAGTTCTTC.

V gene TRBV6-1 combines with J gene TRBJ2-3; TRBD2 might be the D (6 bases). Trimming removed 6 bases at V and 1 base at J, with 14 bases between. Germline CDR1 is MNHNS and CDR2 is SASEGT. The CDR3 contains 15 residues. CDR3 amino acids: CASRATRSGTDTQYF. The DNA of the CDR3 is TGTGCCAGCAGAGCGACTAGATCTGGCACAGATACGCAGTATTTT.

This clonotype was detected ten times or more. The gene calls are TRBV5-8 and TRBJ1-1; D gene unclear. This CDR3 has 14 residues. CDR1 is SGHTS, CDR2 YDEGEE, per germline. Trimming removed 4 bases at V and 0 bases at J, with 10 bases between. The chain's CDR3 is CASSPTGVNTEAFF. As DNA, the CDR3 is TGTGCCAGCAGCCCAACGGGAGTGAACACTGAAGCTTTCTTT.

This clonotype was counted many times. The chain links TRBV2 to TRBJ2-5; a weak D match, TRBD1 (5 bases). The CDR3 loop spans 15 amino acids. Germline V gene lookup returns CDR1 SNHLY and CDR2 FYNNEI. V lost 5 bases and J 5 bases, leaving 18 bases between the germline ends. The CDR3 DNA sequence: TGTGCCAGCAGTCGTACCTCTCAGGGCAGGGAGACCCAGTACTTC. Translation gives CASSRTSQGRETQYF.

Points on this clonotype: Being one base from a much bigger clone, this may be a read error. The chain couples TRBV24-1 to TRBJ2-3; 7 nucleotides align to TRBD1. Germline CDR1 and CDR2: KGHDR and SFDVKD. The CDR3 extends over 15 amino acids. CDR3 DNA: TGTGCCACCGGTGATCAACGACAGGGCCCAGATACGCAGTATTTT. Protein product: CATGDQRQGPDTQYF.

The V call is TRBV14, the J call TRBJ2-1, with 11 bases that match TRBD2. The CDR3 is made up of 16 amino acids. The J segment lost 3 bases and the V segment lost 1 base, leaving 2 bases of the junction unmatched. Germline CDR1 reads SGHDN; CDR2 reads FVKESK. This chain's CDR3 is CASSQASGGIYNEQFF. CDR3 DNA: TGTGCCAGCAGCCAAGCTAGCGGGGGGATCTACAATGAGCAGTTCTTC.

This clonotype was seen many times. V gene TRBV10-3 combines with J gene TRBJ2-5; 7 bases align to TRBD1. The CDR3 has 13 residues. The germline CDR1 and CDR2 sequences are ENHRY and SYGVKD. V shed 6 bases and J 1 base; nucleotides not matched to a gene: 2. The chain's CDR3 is CAIRGTVQETQYF. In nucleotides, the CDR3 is TGTGCCATCAGGGGGACAGTCCAAGAGACCCAGTACTTC.

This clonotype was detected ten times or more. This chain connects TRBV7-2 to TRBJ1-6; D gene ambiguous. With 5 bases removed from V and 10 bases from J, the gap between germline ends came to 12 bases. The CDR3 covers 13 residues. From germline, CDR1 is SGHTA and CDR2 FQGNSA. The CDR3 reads CASSLPDGSPLHF. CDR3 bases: TGTGCCAGCAGCCTACCAGACGGGTCACCCCTCCACTTT.

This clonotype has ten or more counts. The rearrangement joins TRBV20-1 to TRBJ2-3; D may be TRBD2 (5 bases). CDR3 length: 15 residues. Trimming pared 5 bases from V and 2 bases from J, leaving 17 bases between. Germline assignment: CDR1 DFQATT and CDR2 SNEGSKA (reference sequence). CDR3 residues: CSAEPGITPTDTQYF. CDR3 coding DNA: TGCAGTGCTGAACCCGGGATTACGCCCACAGATACGCAGTATTTT.

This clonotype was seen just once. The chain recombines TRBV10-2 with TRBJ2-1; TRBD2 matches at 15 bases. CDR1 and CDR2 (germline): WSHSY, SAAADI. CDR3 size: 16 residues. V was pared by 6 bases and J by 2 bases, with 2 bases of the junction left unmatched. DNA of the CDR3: TGCGCCAGCAGAGGACTAGCGGGAGGGCCCTACAATGAGCAGTTCTTC. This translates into CASRGLAGGPYNEQFF.

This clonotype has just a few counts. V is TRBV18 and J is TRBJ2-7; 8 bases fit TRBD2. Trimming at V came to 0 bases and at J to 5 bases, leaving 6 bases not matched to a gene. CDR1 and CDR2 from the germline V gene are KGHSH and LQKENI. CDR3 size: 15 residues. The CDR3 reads CASSPPSLSGNEQYF. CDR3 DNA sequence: TGTGCCAGCTCACCACCGTCCCTTAGCGGGAACGAGCAGTACTTC.

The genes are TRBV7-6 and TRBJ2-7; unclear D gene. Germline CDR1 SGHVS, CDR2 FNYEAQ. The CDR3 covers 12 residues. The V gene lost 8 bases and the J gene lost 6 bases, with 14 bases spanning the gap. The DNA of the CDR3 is TGTGCCAGCGGACCTGAAAGAGGCGAGCAGTACTTC. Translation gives CASGPERGEQYF.

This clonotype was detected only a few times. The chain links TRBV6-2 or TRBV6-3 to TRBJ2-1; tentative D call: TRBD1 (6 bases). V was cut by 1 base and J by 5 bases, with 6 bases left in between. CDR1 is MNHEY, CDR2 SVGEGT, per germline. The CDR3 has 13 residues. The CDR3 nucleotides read TGTGCCAGCAGTTACTACAGGGACAATGAGCAGTTCTTC. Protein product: CASSYYRDNEQFF.

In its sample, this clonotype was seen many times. The CDR3 region is CASSLVGDAHIQYF. CDR3 nucleotides: TGTGCCAGCAGCTTGGTAGGGGATGCACACATTCAGTACTTC. The rearrangement joins TRBV5-6 to TRBJ2-4; D possibly corresponds to TRBD1 (5 bases). Germline-derived CDR1 and CDR2 are SGHDT and YYEEEE. Trimming left V 0 bases short and J 8 bases short, with 12 bases between. There are 14 residues in the CDR3. Full variable domain (remainder filled in from reference TRBV5-6 and TRBJ2-4): DAGVTQSPTHLIKTRGQQVTLRCSPKSGHDTVSWYQQALGQGPQFIFQYYEEEERQRGNFPDRFSGHQFPNYSSELNVNALLLGDSALYLCASSLVGDAHIQYFGAGTRLSVL.